The rows below give T cell receptor beta chains drawn from one sample of a study of early T cells in non-severe SARS-CoV-2 infection. TCRdb analysed the 5' RACE reads with MiXCR anew, one entry per CDR3 protein. This table has some 48,000 distinct CDR3 sequences, 3.5% to 4.5% appearing once. Sequencing was done on a sample of whole blood. Source of these receptors: an adult who was a healthcare worker with PCR-confirmed SARS-CoV-2 infection or an uninfected control (not recorded which). Both conserved end residues are part of each CDR3. The order of the fields is D gene, clone size, J gene, V gene, CDR3 DNA, CDR3 protein. A D gene is named only where the DNA matches it firmly. Only some rows state a clone size, as once, few, many or a class for expanded clones.

. | few | TRBJ1-6 | TRBV5-6 | TGTGCCAGCAGCTTGCGCGCAAATTCACCCCTCCACTTT | CASSLRANSPLHF
TRBD2 | many | TRBJ2-7 | TRBV2 | TGTGCCAGCAGTGCGGGACTAGCGGGAGGGATTGGCGAGCAGTACTTC | CASSAGLAGGIGEQYF
. | many | TRBJ2-3 | TRBV21-1 | TGTGCCAGCAGCAAACCAGCAGGGTCAACAGATACGCAGTATTTT | CASSKPAGSTDTQYF
TRBD1 | many | TRBJ2-1 | TRBV15 | TGTGCCACCAGCAGGATACAGGGGATAACCTACAATGAGCAGTTCTTC | CATSRIQGITYNEQFF
TRBD1 | . | TRBJ2-7 | TRBV29-1 | TGCAGCGTGCGGACAGGGGGGACCTACGAGCAGTACTTC | CSVRTGGTYEQYF
. | many | TRBJ1-6 | TRBV6-5 | TGTGCCAGCAGCCCGTGGGTTGTTAATTCACCCCTCCACTTT | CASSPWVVNSPLHF
. | many | TRBJ2-3 | TRBV19 | TGTGCCAGTACCCCGGACGGGGCTAGCACAGATACGCAGTATTTT | CASTPDGASTDTQYF
. | many | TRBJ2-1 | TRBV5-6 | TGTGCCAGCAGCCCCCGACAAAGTCTGGGTTACAATGAGCAGTTCTTC | CASSPRQSLGYNEQFF
. | many | TRBJ2-3 | TRBV5-1 | TGCGCCAGCAGCTTGGCCCAGACCCAGGGCAATACGCAGTATTTT | CASSLAQTQGNTQYF
TRBD1 | many | TRBJ2-5 | TRBV5-1 | TGCGCCAGCAGCTCCGGGACAGGGGGCGCAGCGACCCAGTACTTC | CASSSGTGGAATQYF
. | . | TRBJ2-1 | TRBV24-1 | TGTGCCACCAGTGATTTGAGGGCAGGGGGGAATGAGCAGTTCTTC | CATSDLRAGGNEQFF
. | few | TRBJ2-5 | TRBV4-3 | TGCGCCAGCAGCCAAGATTACAGGGAGGGGGAGACCCAGTACTTC | CASSQDYREGETQYF
. | . | TRBJ2-7 | TRBV20-1 | TGCAGTGCTGCAGGGGTGGGGTACGAGCAGTACTTC | CSAAGVGYEQYF
. | many | TRBJ2-3 | TRBV15 | TGTGCCACCAGCAGAGGGAGGGCGGGCGCAGATACGCAGTATTTT | CATSRGRAGADTQYF
. | many | TRBJ1-2 | TRBV28 | TGTGCCAGCAGTTTTTCAGGGGACGGCTACACCTTC | CASSFSGDGYTF
TRBD2 | . | TRBJ2-4 | TRBV28 | TGTGCCAGCAGTTGGGGGGGTAGTTTATCCAAAAACATTCAGTACTTC | CASSWGGSLSKNIQYF
. | many | TRBJ2-1 | TRBV12-3/TRBV12-4 | TGTGCCAGCAGTTCACAAATTGACATATTCCATGAGCAGTTCTTC | CASSSQIDIFHEQFF
. | . | TRBJ1-1 | TRBV5-1 | TGCGCCAGCAGCGATCCAACTGGAGGCACTGAAGCTTTCTTT | CASSDPTGGTEAFF
. | many | TRBJ1-2 | TRBV29-1 | TGCAGCGTTGAAGATCGAGAAGGGTCCTATGGCTACACCTTC | CSVEDREGSYGYTF
TRBD1 | few | TRBJ2-7 | TRBV29-1 | TGCAGCGGCTGGACAGGGGGGAGAAACGAGCAGTACTTC | CSGWTGGRNEQYF
TRBD2 | many | TRBJ2-1 | TRBV12-3/TRBV12-4 | TGTGCCAGCAGGCCGGGACTAGCGGGACCCCATTACAATGAGCAGTTCTTC | CASRPGLAGPHYNEQFF
. | many | TRBJ2-5 | TRBV5-1 | TGCGCCAGCAGCTTGGACAGTCTCCAAGAGACCCAGTACTTC | CASSLDSLQETQYF
. | many | TRBJ2-1 | TRBV20-1 | TGCAGTGCTAGAGCCGTGAGCTCCTACAATGAGCAGTTCTTC | CSARAVSSYNEQFF
TRBD1 | many | TRBJ2-3 | TRBV6-1 | TGTGCCAGCAGCAACTTTGGACAGGGTAGCCCAGATACGCAGTATTTT | CASSNFGQGSPDTQYF
. | . | TRBJ1-4 | TRBV30 | TGTGCCTGGAGTCGAAGTTTAGGTGAAAAACTGTTTTTT | CAWSRSLGEKLFF
. | many | TRBJ2-3 | TRBV6-1 | TGTGCCAGCAGTACGGGACTCAATAGCGCAGATACGCAGTATTTT | CASSTGLNSADTQYF
. | many | TRBJ2-1 | TRBV12-3/TRBV12-4 | TGTGCCAGCAACCTCCAGGAGTACAATGAGCAGTTCTTC | CASNLQEYNEQFF
. | many | TRBJ2-1 | TRBV20-1 | TGCAGTGCTAGTTCCCCGATCGACCTCTACAATGAGCAGTTCTTC | CSASSPIDLYNEQFF
TRBD2 | many | TRBJ2-3 | TRBV18 | TGTGCCAGCTCACCAGCGGGGGCAGATACGCAGTATTTT | CASSPAGADTQYF
. | many | TRBJ2-3 | TRBV12-3/TRBV12-4 | TGTGCCAGCAGCGATAACAGGGTCGCAGATACGCAGTATTTT | CASSDNRVADTQYF
TRBD1 | many | TRBJ2-3 | TRBV2 | TGTGCCAGCAGCGGACAGGGCACAGATACGCAGTATTTT | CASSGQGTDTQYF
TRBD2 | . | TRBJ2-1 | TRBV7-2 | TGTGCCAGCAGCTTAGCAATTAGCGGGAGGGCCGCGAATGAGCAGTTCTTC | CASSLAISGRAANEQFF
. | many | TRBJ2-1 | TRBV7-3 | TGTGCCAGCAGCAATACAGAGGGACCAGGAGAGCAGTTCTTC | CASSNTEGPGEQFF
. | many | TRBJ1-1 | TRBV6-5 | TGTGCCAGCAGTTACGTCAACAGTGGCGAGACTTTCTTT | CASSYVNSGETFF
. | many | TRBJ2-5 | TRBV29-1 | TGCAGCGTTGAACCGACAGATATAGAGACCCAGTACTTC | CSVEPTDIETQYF
TRBD1 | many | TRBJ2-3 | TRBV7-2 | TGTGCCAGCAGCCGAGGGACAGGAGGAACAGATACGCAGTATTTT | CASSRGTGGTDTQYF
TRBD2 | many | TRBJ2-7 | TRBV12-3/TRBV12-4 | TGTGCCAGCAGTAGACTAGCGGGAGGTCCCTACGAGCAGTACTTC | CASSRLAGGPYEQYF
TRBD2 | many | TRBJ2-1 | TRBV13 | TGTGCCAGCAGCTTAATTGCGGGAGGGACGGCCTACAATGAGCAGTTCTTC | CASSLIAGGTAYNEQFF
. | . | TRBJ2-3 | TRBV12-3/TRBV12-4 | TGTGCCAGCAGCCTTGGGCTAGTTGAACATACGCAGTATTTT | CASSLGLVEHTQYF
TRBD2 | many | TRBJ2-4 | TRBV7-2 | TGTGCCAGCAGCTCCGGGACTAGCGGGAGGTGGGTGGACAAAAACATTCAGTACTTC | CASSSGTSGRWVDKNIQYF
TRBD2 | many | TRBJ2-7 | TRBV20-1 | TGCAGTGCTAGAGTTAGCGGGGGTGCCTACGAGCAGTACTTC | CSARVSGGAYEQYF
. | many | TRBJ2-3 | TRBV6-5 | TGTGCCAGCAGTTACTCGAACGGGGCGGATACGCAGTATTTT | CASSYSNGADTQYF
. | few | TRBJ1-1 | TRBV7-2 | TGTGCCAGCAGCCCCGGTGCCCCTGAAGCTTTCTTT | CASSPGAPEAFF
. | many | TRBJ2-3 | TRBV29-1 | TGCAGCGGAACCAGGGGCACAGATACGCAGTATTTT | CSGTRGTDTQYF
. | few | TRBJ1-5 | TRBV30 | TGTGCCTGGAGTCCTCCGGAGTTACCCAATCAGCCCCAGCATTTT | CAWSPPELPNQPQHF
. | many | TRBJ1-4 | TRBV5-1 | TGCGCCAGCAGCTTGATGGGGGCCGAAGAAAAACTGTTTTTT | CASSLMGAEEKLFF
TRBD1 | many | TRBJ2-3 | TRBV24-1 | TGTGCCACTTCGGGACAGCTTACAGATACGCAGTATTTT | CATSGQLTDTQYF
. | many | TRBJ2-7 | TRBV10-3 | TGTGCCATGGCGGCTGGTAGCTCCTACGAGCAGTACTTC | CAMAAGSSYEQYF
. | few | TRBJ2-5 | TRBV5-1 | TGCGCCAGCAGCCCCGGACAGCAAGAGACCCAGTACTTC | CASSPGQQETQYF
. | many | TRBJ2-3 | TRBV3-1 | TGTGCCAGCAGGCCTCAGGGTTCAGATACGCAGTATTTT | CASRPQGSDTQYF
TRBD2 | many | TRBJ2-7 | TRBV7-2 | TGTGCCAGCAGCTTAAGGGCCGGGACTAGCGGGAGCCCTTACGAGCAGTACTTC | CASSLRAGTSGSPYEQYF
. | many | TRBJ2-1 | TRBV5-1 | TGCGCCAGCAGCCCCGAACCGGACCCCGCTGATGAGCAGTTCTTC | CASSPEPDPADEQFF
TRBD1 | many | TRBJ1-2 | TRBV6-9 | TGTGCCAGCAGTCTTCTGGGCAGGGGGCCCCCTTCGAATGGCTACACCTTC | CASSLLGRGPPSNGYTF